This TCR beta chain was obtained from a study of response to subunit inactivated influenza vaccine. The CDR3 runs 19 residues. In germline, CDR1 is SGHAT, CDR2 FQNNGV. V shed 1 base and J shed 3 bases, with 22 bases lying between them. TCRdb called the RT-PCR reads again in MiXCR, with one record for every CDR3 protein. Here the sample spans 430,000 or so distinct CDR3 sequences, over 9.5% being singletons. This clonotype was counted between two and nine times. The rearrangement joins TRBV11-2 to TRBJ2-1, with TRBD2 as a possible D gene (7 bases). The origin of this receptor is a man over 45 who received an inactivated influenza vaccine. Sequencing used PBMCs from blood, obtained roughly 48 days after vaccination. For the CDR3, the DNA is TGTGCCAGCAGCTTAGTCTATCCCGCCACGGGGGGCTTCTACAATGAGCAGTTCTTC. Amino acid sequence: CASSLVYPATGGFYNEQFF.